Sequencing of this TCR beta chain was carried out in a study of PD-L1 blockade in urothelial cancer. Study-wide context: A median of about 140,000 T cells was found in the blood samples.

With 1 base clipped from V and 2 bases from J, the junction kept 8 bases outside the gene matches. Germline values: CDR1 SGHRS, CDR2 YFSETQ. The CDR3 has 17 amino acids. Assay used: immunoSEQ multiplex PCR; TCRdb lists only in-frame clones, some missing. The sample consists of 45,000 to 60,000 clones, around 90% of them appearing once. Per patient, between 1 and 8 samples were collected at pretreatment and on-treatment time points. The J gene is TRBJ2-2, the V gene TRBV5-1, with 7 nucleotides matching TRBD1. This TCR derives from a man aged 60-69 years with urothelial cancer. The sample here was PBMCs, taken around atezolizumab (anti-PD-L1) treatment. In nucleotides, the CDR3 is TGCGCCAGCAGCTTGTCTCGGGGACAGACTAACACCGGGGAGCTGTTTTTT. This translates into CASSLSRGQTNTGELFF.